A selection of T cell receptor beta chains follows, all from one sample in a study of T-cell memory formation after mild COVID-19. TCRdb itself ran the 5' RACE reads through MiXCR, one entry per CDR3 protein. In the table there are more than 300,000 distinct CDR3 sequences, roughly an eighth of which are singletons. Material for sequencing was PBMCs or a T cell subset sorted from them (not recorded which). These receptors all come from a man aged 18 to 29 who had mild COVID-19 (a few samples of this study predate the infection). Cell type and time point are not known. Both conserved end residues are part of each CDR3.

j_call	v_call	cdr3_aa
TRBJ2-3	TRBV7-9	CASSLAGGQLDTQYF
TRBJ1-1	TRBV6-5	CASSYRSNGVGTEAFF
TRBJ2-5	TRBV27	CASSSGLAVGTQYF
TRBJ2-7	TRBV15	CATSSGTSGTYEQYF
TRBJ2-3	TRBV6-6	CASSYDSGEGEVDTQYF
TRBJ1-5	TRBV20-1	CSASSRDRKNQPQHF
TRBJ2-5	TRBV9	CASSNPTLRAETQYF
TRBJ1-2	TRBV20-1	CSGGWGKANYGYTF
TRBJ2-1	TRBV6-2/TRBV6-3	CASTYGVLRDSYNEQFF
TRBJ1-5	TRBV6-2/TRBV6-3	CASSLRVIRNQPQHF
TRBJ1-2	TRBV25-1	CASSRETYGYTF
TRBJ2-3	TRBV3-1	CASSQDPGNPLQYF
TRBJ2-3	TRBV9	CASSVGFTDTQYF
TRBJ2-1	TRBV6-6	CASSYSTGVNEQFF
TRBJ1-2	TRBV5-1	CASSPATVNYGYTF
TRBJ2-1	TRBV7-6	CASSTGGRSYNEQFF
TRBJ2-6	TRBV3-1	CASSHRDSLSGANVLTF
TRBJ1-2	TRBV7-2	CASSLAGTGYGYTF
TRBJ2-6	TRBV6-2/TRBV6-3	CASSRSRDRWTGANVLTF
TRBJ2-3	TRBV21-1	CAFWKQGTQYF
TRBJ1-1	TRBV7-9	CASSFVTVNTEAFF
TRBJ2-5	TRBV18	CASSGEGVWEETQYF
TRBJ1-2	TRBV29-1	CSVEEWTGYGYTF
TRBJ1-1	TRBV7-9	CASSSTGVNTEAFF
TRBJ1-2	TRBV20-1	CSAMVGNYGYTF
TRBJ2-3	TRBV7-2	CASSLKDTQYF
TRBJ2-1	TRBV7-6	CASSPSPGGAYNEQFF
TRBJ2-7	TRBV20-1	CSARWRGATYEQYF
TRBJ2-5	TRBV5-4	CASSSTSGGEETQYF
TRBJ2-7	TRBV5-1	CASSLTSYYEQYF
TRBJ1-5	TRBV19	CASTNRQTNQPQHF
TRBJ2-5	TRBV6-2/TRBV6-3	CASTRRTEQETQYF
TRBJ2-3	TRBV7-9	CASSSLSSGGPLSTDTQYF
TRBJ2-1	TRBV5-1	CASSLTSGGANEQFF
TRBJ2-2	TRBV7-6	CASSSPDSSTGELFF
TRBJ1-1	TRBV28	CASSFGRLKTEAFF
TRBJ2-3	TRBV5-1	CASSLIPPGDTQYF
TRBJ2-2	TRBV20-1	CSARGGAGGPRELFF
TRBJ1-2	TRBV4-3	CASSQQNNYGYTF
TRBJ2-3	TRBV4-1	CASSQVVGKTQYF
TRBJ1-1	TRBV9	CASSVAPGAEAFF
TRBJ2-3	TRBV9	CASSVAWSTDTQYF
TRBJ2-2	TRBV25-1	CASSEWTANTGELFF
TRBJ2-2	TRBV7-3	CASSQSSHTGELFF
TRBJ2-1	TRBV6-5	CASSRPGRGNRDEQFF
TRBJ2-5	TRBV4-2	CASSHDSQETQYF
TRBJ1-1	TRBV12-5	CASGLGDGLTEAFF
TRBJ2-1	TRBV12-3/TRBV12-4	CASQDSQGYNEQFF
TRBJ1-2	TRBV18	CASSSTDRGGYGYTF